This T cell receptor beta chain was captured by sequencing in a study of T cells after yellow fever vaccination. This clonotype was seen repeatedly, ten times or more. The germline V and J ends were trimmed by 5 bases and 5 bases, with 18 bases remaining between them. The germline V gene encodes CDR1 SGHTA and CDR2 FQGNSA. CDR3 length: 16 residues. Researchers made TCR cDNA using 5'RACE template switching, and this step added a universal primer site and UMIs. TCRdb re-called the 5' RACE reads with MiXCR, one entry per CDR3 protein. The sample includes 65,000 to 70,000 distinct CDR3 sequences, 5% to 6.5% of them seen just once.

The TCR comes from a man younger than 30 who received the YFV17D yellow fever vaccine. V and J are TRBV7-2 and TRBJ2-2, with D uncertain. Sequenced material: CD4+ T cells sorted from PBMCs, taken approximately 15 days after the first yellow fever vaccination. The CDR3 DNA follows: TGTGCCAGCAGCCCCCGAGGCCAGAGCCTTACCGGGGAGCTGTTTTTT. Its translation: CASSPRGQSLTGELFF. Complete variable domain (other parts from reference TRBV7-2 and TRBJ2-2): GAGVSQSPSNKVTEKGKDVELRCDPISGHTALYWYRQSLGQGLEFLIYFQGNSAPDKSGLPSDRFSAERTGGSVSTLTIQRTQQEDSAVYLCASSPRGQSLTGELFFGEGSRLTVL.